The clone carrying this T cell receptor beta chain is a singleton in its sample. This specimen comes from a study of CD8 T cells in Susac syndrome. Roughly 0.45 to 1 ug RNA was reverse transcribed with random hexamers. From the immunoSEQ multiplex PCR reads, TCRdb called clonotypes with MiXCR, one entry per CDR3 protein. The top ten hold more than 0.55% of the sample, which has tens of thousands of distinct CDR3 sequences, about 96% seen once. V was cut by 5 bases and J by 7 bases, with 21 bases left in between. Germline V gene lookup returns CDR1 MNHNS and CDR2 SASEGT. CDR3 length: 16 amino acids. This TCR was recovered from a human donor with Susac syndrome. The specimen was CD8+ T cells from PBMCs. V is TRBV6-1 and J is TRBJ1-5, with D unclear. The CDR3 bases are TGTGCCAGCAGTATAACCGGGAAGCCGGGGAGGCAGCCCCAGCATTTT. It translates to CASSITGKPGRQPQHF.